This section outlines one TCR beta chain sequence together with its context. The length of the CDR3 is 13 residues. Germline lookup yields CDR1 SGHAT and CDR2 FQNNGV. With V trimmed by 5 bases and J by 5 bases, 6 bases remained unmatched. TCRdb's table, derived via immunoSEQ multiplex PCR, lists solely in-frame clones and lacks some. The data show under 200,000 clones, with about 86% seen just once and 4.9% held by the top ten. The data originate from a study of control samples from healthy donors and cancer patients. The V and J genes are TRBV11-2 and TRBJ2-7; 7 positions agree with TRBD2. This receptor was obtained from a young woman in good health. Sequencing used blood. CDR3 DNA: TGTGCCAGCAGCAGCGGGACTCCCCACGAGCAGTACTTC. Translating gives CASSSGTPHEQYF.